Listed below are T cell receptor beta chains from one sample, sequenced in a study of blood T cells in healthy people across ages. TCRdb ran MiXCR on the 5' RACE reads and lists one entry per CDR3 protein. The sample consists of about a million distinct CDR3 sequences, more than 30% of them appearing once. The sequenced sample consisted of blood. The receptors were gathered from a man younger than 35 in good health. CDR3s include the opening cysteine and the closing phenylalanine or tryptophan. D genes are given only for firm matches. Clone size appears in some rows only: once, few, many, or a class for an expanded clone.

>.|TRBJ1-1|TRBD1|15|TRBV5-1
CASSLVGTANTEAFF
TGCGCCAGCAGCTTGGTGGGGACAGCGAACACTGAAGCTTTCTTT
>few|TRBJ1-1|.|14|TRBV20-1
CSARDKHWNTEAFF
TGCAGTGCTAGAGATAAGCACTGGAACACTGAAGCTTTCTTT
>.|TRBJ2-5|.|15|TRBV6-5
CASSYSRDIPNEQYF
TGTGCCAGCAGTTACTCCCGGGACATCCCCAATGAGCAGTACTTC
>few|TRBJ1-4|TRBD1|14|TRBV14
CASSRGTASEKLFF
TGTGCCAGCAGCCGCGGGACAGCTTCCGAAAAACTGTTTTTT
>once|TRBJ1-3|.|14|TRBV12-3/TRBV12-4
CASSLNGVRNTIYF
TGTGCCAGCAGTCTAAACGGGGTCAGAAACACCATATATTTT
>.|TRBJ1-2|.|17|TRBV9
CASSPGRRGDKIYGYTF
TGTGCCAGCAGCCCCGGTAGGAGGGGGGACAAAATCTATGGCTACACCTTC
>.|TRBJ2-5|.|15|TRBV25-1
CASSDITRSGETQYF
TGTGCCAGCAGTGACATTACGAGGAGTGGCGAGACCCAGTACTTC
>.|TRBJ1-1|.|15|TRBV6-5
CASSYSGRQDTEAFF
TGTGCCAGCAGTTACTCTGGCAGGCAGGACACTGAAGCTTTCTTT
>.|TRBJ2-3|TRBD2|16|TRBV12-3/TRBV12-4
CASSGRTSGHTDTQYF
TGTGCCAGCAGTGGACGGACTAGCGGGCACACAGATACGCAGTATTTT
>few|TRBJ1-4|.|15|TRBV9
CASSSGQTFNEKLFF
TGTGCCAGCAGCTCCGGACAGACCTTTAATGAAAAACTGTTTTTT
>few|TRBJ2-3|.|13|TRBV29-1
CSVVPSSTDTQYF
TGCAGCGTTGTCCCGAGTAGCACAGATACGCAGTATTTT
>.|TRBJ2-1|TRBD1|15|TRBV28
CASSSSGQGQETQFF
TGTGCCAGCAGCTCCTCAGGACAGGGCCAAGAGACCCAGTTCTTC
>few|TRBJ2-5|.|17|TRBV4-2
CASSQVGAGPNQETQYF
TGTGCCAGCAGCCAAGTCGGAGCAGGGCCTAACCAAGAGACCCAGTACTTC
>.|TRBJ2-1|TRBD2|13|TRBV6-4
CASSDSSGGAQFF
TGTGCCAGCAGTGACTCTAGCGGGGGGGCCCAGTTCTTC
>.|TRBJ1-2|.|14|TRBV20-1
CSETHEPQRYGYTF
TGCAGTGAAACCCATGAGCCCCAGCGGTATGGCTACACCTTC
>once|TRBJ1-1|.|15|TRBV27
CASTQIGVANTEAFF
TGTGCCAGCACTCAGATCGGGGTGGCGAACACTGAAGCTTTCTTT
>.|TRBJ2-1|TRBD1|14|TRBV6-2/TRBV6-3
CASSSHRGYNEQFF
TGTGCCAGCAGTAGCCACAGGGGTTACAATGAGCAGTTCTTC
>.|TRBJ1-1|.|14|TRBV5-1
CASSEGNRNTEAFF
TGCGCCAGCAGCGAAGGGAACAGGAACACTGAAGCTTTCTTT
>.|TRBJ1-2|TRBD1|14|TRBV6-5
CASTTGGEGYGYTF
TGTGCCAGCACGACAGGGGGCGAGGGATATGGCTACACCTTC
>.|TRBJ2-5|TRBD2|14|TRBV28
CASSLTSVGETQYF
TGTGCCAGCAGTTTGACTAGCGTGGGGGAGACCCAGTACTTC
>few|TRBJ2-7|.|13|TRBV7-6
CASSFGESHEQYF
TGTGCCAGCAGCTTTGGGGAATCCCACGAGCAGTACTTC
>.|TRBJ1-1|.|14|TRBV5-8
CASSGRDRYTEAFF
TGTGCCAGCAGCGGAAGGGACCGGTACACTGAAGCTTTCTTT